This T cell receptor beta chain stems from a study of response to subunit inactivated influenza vaccine (dated by TCRdb to 2016 to 2018). As for the study more broadly: Deep quantitative T cell receptor repertoire profiling was used in the study to track responses to a trivalent subunit inactivated influenza vaccine.

Libraries were made using RT-PCR. Instrument used: Illumina HiSeq 2500. The raw public data were reprocessed by TCRdb itself: fastp quality trimming at Q25, MiXCR clonotype calling, in-frame beta chains only. Rows are combined by CDR3 protein, so each entry shows the most common genes and DNA. The sample has about 580,000 distinct CDR3 sequences on record, 14% of them singletons. The ten largest clonotypes hold around 10% of the sample. Findings and caveats that apply to the study as a whole: It was suggested by the authors that each seasonal influenza vaccination may recruit only a limited number of new T cells.

V was cut back by 3 bases and J by 4 bases, leaving a gap of 6 bases between them. The CDR3 measures 11 amino acids from cysteine to phenylalanine. The sequence is cut down to CDR3 DNA, 33 bases in frame from base 1. The germline V gene provides CDR1 SQVTM and CDR2 ANQGSEA. Of note for this clonotype: The specificity of this receptor is unknown. Base qualities are missing; no much larger clone stands one base away.

The specimen comprised PBMCs from blood, sampled 11 to 12 days after vaccination. This TCR derives from a man aged 45-65 years who received an inactivated influenza vaccine. Donor details come from another sample of the same person, matched by shared clones. Recombination connected TRBV29-1 to TRBJ1-1; the D gene assignment is ambiguous. This receptor has the CDR3 CSVDKGTEAFF. The nucleotides are TGCAGCGTTGATAAGGGCACTGAAGCTTTCTTT.